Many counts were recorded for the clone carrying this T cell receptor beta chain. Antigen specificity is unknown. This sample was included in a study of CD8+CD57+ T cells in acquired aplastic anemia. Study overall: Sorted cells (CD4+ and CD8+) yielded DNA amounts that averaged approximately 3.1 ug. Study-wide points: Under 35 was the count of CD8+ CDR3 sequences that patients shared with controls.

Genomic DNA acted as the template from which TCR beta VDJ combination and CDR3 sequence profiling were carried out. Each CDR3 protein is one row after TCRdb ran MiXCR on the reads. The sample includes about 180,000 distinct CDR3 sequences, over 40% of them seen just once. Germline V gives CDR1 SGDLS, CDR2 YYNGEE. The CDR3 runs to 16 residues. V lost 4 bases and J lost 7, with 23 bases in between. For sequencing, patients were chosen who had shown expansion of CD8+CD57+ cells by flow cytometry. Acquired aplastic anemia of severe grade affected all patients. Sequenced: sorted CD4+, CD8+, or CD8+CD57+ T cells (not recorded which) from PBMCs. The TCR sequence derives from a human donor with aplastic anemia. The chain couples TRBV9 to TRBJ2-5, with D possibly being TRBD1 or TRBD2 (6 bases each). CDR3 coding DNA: TGTGCCAGCAGCCTCAACCGAGGGGGAGCCGGGGGGACCCAGTACTTC. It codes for CASSLNRGGAGGTQYF.